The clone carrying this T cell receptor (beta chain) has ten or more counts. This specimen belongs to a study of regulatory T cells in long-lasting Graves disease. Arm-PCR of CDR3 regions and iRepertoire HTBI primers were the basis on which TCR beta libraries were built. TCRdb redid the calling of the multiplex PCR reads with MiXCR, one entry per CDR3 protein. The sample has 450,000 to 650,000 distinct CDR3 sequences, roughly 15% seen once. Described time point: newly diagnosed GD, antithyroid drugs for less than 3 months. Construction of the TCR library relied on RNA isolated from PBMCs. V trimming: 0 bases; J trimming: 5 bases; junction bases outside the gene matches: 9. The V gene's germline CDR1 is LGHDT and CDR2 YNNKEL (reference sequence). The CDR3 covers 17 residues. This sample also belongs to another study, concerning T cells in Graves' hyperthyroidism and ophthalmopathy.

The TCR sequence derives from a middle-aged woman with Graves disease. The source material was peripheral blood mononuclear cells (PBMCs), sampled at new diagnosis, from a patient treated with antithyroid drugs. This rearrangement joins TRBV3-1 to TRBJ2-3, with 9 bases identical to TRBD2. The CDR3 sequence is CASSQDLVAGVLDTQYF. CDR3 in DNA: TGTGCCAGCAGCCAAGATTTGGTAGCGGGGGTCTTAGATACGCAGTATTTT.